The 22 T cell receptor beta chains below all came from one sample that was sequenced in a study of cytomegalovirus exposure and HLA in healthy donors. 60 Vbeta and 13 Jbeta primers were used in PCR. Method: immunoSEQ multiplex PCR; TCRdb's copy keeps in-frame clones and lacks some. This sample has about 160,000 clones, with approximately 80% found just once. The specimen was PBMCs. The receptors originated from a woman in her twenties or thirties in good health and CMV-seronegative.

The rearrangement uses TRBV19 and TRBJ1-2, with D maybe TRBD1 (5 bases). CDR1 is LNHDA and CDR2 is SQIVND in the germline V gene (reference sequence). V lost 6 bases and J lost 4, with 15 bases in between. The CDR3 runs to 14 residues. CDR3 residues: CASSPIGATYGYTF. CDR3 DNA sequence: TGTGCCAGTAGCCCCATAGGGGCTACCTATGGCTACACCTTC.

This chain connects TRBV2 to TRBJ1-1; 7 nucleotides agree with TRBD1. Unmatched junction bases numbered 10, after V lost 3 bases and J lost 0 bases. CDR3 length: 17 residues. Germline loops: CDR1 SNHLY, CDR2 FYNNEI. The CDR3 region is CASSDRDSLAMNTEAFF. The CDR3 DNA reads TGTGCCAGCAGTGACCGGGACAGCCTTGCCATGAACACTGAAGCTTTCTTT.

This clone has more than one count but fewer than ten. The chain combines TRBV6-1 with TRBJ2-7; 11 bases agree with TRBD2. CDR3 length: 15 residues. Germline V gene sequence: CDR1 MNHNS, CDR2 SASEGT. V lost 3 bases to trimming and J lost 4 bases; unmatched junction nucleotides: 5. CDR3 DNA sequence: TGTGCCAGCAGTGACGGGACTAGCGGTGTGTACGAGCAGTACTTC. This encodes CASSDGTSGVYEQYF.

The chain employs TRBV4-1 and TRBJ1-3; TRBD1 is a possible D gene (5 bases). Germline V gene lookup returns CDR1 MGHRA and CDR2 YSYEKL. The CDR3 runs 15 residues. Trimming stripped 2 bases from V and 2 bases from J, with 10 bases between. DNA of the CDR3: TGCGCCAGCAGCCAAAGGGGTCTCGCTGGAAACACCATATATTTT. Amino acids: CASSQRGLAGNTIYF.

This clone was counted a single time. The genes are TRBV7-2 and TRBJ1-1; D is uncertain. Trimming took off 1 base at V and 6 bases at J, with 12 bases between the two ends. The CDR3 loop spans 14 amino acids. From germline, CDR1 is SGHTA and CDR2 FQGNSA. CDR3: CASSLVRGLAEAFF. In nucleotides, the CDR3 is TGTGCCAGCAGCTTAGTTAGAGGGTTGGCTGAAGCTTTCTTT.

This chain connects TRBV27 to TRBJ1-2; 7 positions agree with TRBD1. From germline, CDR1 is MNHEY and CDR2 SMNVEV (reference sequence). V dropped 6 bases and J dropped 5; count of bases not matched to a gene: 9. The CDR3 covers 14 residues. The CDR3 DNA reads as TGTGCCAGCAGCATAGGGGGCAGGGGGTATGGCTACACCTTC. Protein: CASSIGGRGYGYTF.

The genes are TRBV5-6 and TRBJ2-7, with 7 bases matching TRBD1. Trimming took 3 bases from V and 3 from J; bases not matched to a gene: 18. The CDR3 runs 18 residues. Germline V gene data show CDR1 as SGHDT and CDR2 as YYEEEE. CDR3 region: CASSSLRQGRTGGYEQYF. CDR3 sequence (DNA): TGTGCCAGCAGCTCGCTCCGACAGGGAAGGACTGGAGGCTACGAGCAGTACTTC.

The chain couples TRBV18 to TRBJ1-4; no clear D gene. CDR3 size: 15 residues. With 1 base removed from V and 0 bases from J, the gap between germline ends came to 6 bases. Germline CDR1 and CDR2: KGHSH and LQKENI. The CDR3 DNA reads TGTGCCAGCTCACCACGGCCAGCAACTAATGAAAAACTGTTTTTT. Translation: CASSPRPATNEKLFF.

V gene TRBV30 combines with J gene TRBJ1-4, with TRBD1 as a possible D gene (5 bases). Germline CDR1 reads GTSNPN; CDR2 reads SVGIG (reference sequence). V shed 6 bases and J shed 5 bases, with 19 bases lying between them. This CDR3 contains 15 residues. The CDR3 DNA sequence: TGTGCCTGCTCCGACGTCGTGGGGCTCAATGAAAAACTGTTTTTT. It specifies CACSDVVGLNEKLFF.

The chain has TRBV2 and TRBJ2-5; the D gene is possibly TRBD1 (5 bases). V dropped 4 bases and J dropped 1 base, with 13 bases sitting between them. The CDR3 has 15 residues. Germline lookup yields CDR1 SNHLY and CDR2 FYNNEI. The CDR3 protein is CASSVIRQGQETQYF. The CDR3 coding sequence is TGTGCCAGCAGTGTCATCCGGCAGGGCCAAGAGACCCAGTACTTC.

The table lists this clone with a few counts. The chain combines TRBV5-1 with TRBJ2-5; maybe TRBD1 (5 bases). The CDR3 totals 14 residues. V was pared by 5 bases and J by 1 base, with 12 bases between. The germline gives CDR1 SGHRS, CDR2 YFSETQ. The CDR3 loop reads CASRQGAGQETQYF. The CDR3 coding sequence is TGCGCCAGCAGACAAGGGGCAGGCCAAGAGACCCAGTACTTC.

The chain recombines TRBV9 with TRBJ1-1; D unclear. Germline CDR1 SGDLS, CDR2 YYNGEE. With 0 bases removed from V and 1 base from J, the gap between germline ends came to 7 bases. This CDR3 has 14 amino acids. The CDR3 loop reads CASSVASGNTEAFF. CDR3 DNA sequence: TGTGCCAGCAGCGTAGCTTCGGGGAACACTGAAGCTTTCTTT.

In its sample, this clone was seen a few times. V is TRBV7-8 and J is TRBJ2-7, with 9 bases lining up with TRBD2. Trimming took 0 bases from V and 3 from J; bases not matched to a gene: 15. CDR3 length equals 19 residues. Germline V gene data show CDR1 as SGHVS and CDR2 as FQNEAQ. CDR3 region: CASSLAIVGGLAGYYEQYF. The CDR3, as DNA: TGTGCCAGCAGCTTAGCGATAGTAGGTGGGCTAGCGGGGTACTACGAGCAGTACTTC. Full variable domain (outside the CDR3, taken from reference TRBV7-8 and TRBJ2-7): GAGVSQSPRYKVAKRGQDVALRCDPISGHVSLFWYQQALGQGPEFLTYFQNEAQLDKSGLPSDRFFAERPEGSVSTLKIQRTQQEDSAVYLCASSLAIVGGLAGYYEQYFGPGTRLTVT.

As regards this clone: One junction end disagrees with the germline gene, perhaps due to a read error. V is TRBV2 and J is TRBJ1-2, with D perhaps matching TRBD1 (5 bases). There are 14 residues in the CDR3. From germline, CDR1 is SNHLY and CDR2 FYNNEI. The CDR3, as DNA: TGTGCCAGTCGCGTCTCGGGCAGGGACTATGGCTACCCCTTC. Its protein is CASRVSGRDYGYPF.

The CDR3 sequence: CASSPQGQGNEQFF. The CDR3 DNA follows: TGTGCCAGCTCACCACAGGGACAGGGAAATGAGCAGTTCTTC. The rearrangement uses TRBV18 and TRBJ2-1, with TRBD1 matching over 9 bases. The V segment lost 1 base and the J segment 7 bases; nucleotides outside the gene matches: 2. The CDR3 totals 14 residues. Germline loops: CDR1 KGHSH, CDR2 LQKENI.

In this sample, this clone turned up once. V usage is TRBV14 and J usage is TRBJ2-1, with D uncertain. The ends were cut back, 7 bases at V and 2 bases at J, with 12 bases in the middle. CDR1 is SGHDN, CDR2 FVKESK, per germline. CDR3 length: 14 residues. This CDR3 is CASTPGSPYNEQFF. CDR3 bases: TGTGCCAGCACCCCAGGTTCTCCCTACAATGAGCAGTTCTTC. Using reference TRBV14 and TRBJ2-1 for the parts outside the CDR3, the full variable domain is EAGVTQFPSHSVIEKGQTVTLRCDPISGHDNLYWYRRVMGKEIKFLLHFVKESKQDESGMPNNRFLAERTGGTYSTLKVQPAELEDSGVYFCASTPGSPYNEQFFGPGTRLTVL.

The chain has TRBV7-2 and TRBJ2-7; 15 nucleotides align to TRBD2. After removal of 0 bases from V and 7 bases from J, the junction contained 4 bases not matched to a gene. The germline V gene encodes CDR1 SGHTA and CDR2 FQGNSA. The CDR3 loop spans 16 amino acids. CDR3 nucleotide sequence: TGTGCCAGCAGCTTAGCTGGACTAGCGGGAGGGGAGGAGCAGTACTTC. This gives the protein CASSLAGLAGGEEQYF.

The rearrangement uses TRBV7-9 and TRBJ1-2, with no clear D. Trimming left V 5 bases short and J 3 bases short, with 13 bases between. In germline, CDR1 is SEHNR, CDR2 FQNEAQ (reference sequence). This CDR3 has 14 amino acids. The CDR3 DNA sequence: TGTGCCAGCAGCCTGTCCGATGCGTACTATGGCTACACCTTC. It encodes CASSLSDAYYGYTF.

This chain joins TRBV27 and TRBJ2-7; perhaps TRBD1 as D (5 bases). CDR3 length: 15 residues. Germline V gene sequence: CDR1 MNHEY, CDR2 SMNVEV (reference sequence). The V gene lost 5 bases and the J gene lost 2 bases, with 16 bases spanning the gap. CDR3 residues: CASSLIRGPPYEQYF. The CDR3 nucleotides are TGTGCCAGCAGTCTAATTAGGGGCCCTCCCTACGAGCAGTACTTC.

This chain links TRBV11-3 with TRBJ2-7; D possibly corresponds to TRBD1 (6 bases). Trimming cost V 0 bases and J 4 bases, with 7 bases left between them. Germline V CDR1 and CDR2: SGHNT, YENEEA. The length of the CDR3 is 13 residues. The CDR3 sequence: CASSLDDRYEQYF. The CDR3 coding sequence is TGTGCCAGCAGCTTAGACGACAGGTACGAGCAGTACTTC.

The gene calls are TRBV28 and TRBJ2-5; D might be TRBD2 (6 bases). Trimming removed 3 bases from V and 2 bases from J, with 10 bases in between. This CDR3 region has 14 residues. The germline V gene encodes CDR1 MDHEN and CDR2 SYDVKM. The CDR3 reads CASSFGGTQETQYF. The CDR3, as DNA: TGTGCCAGCAGTTTTGGCGGGACTCAAGAGACCCAGTACTTC.

The gene calls are TRBV29-1 and TRBJ2-1; possibly TRBD2 for D (7 bases). V gave up 7 bases and J gave up 4 bases, with 26 bases separating them. The V gene's germline CDR1 is SQVTM and CDR2 ANQGSEA. The CDR3 spans 17 residues. CDR3 nucleotide sequence: TGCAGCGCCACGGGGGGCTACCGGGACTACGCGTACAATGAGCAGTTCTTC. Translated: CSATGGYRDYAYNEQFF.